These 8 T cell receptor beta chains share one sample of origin, sequenced in a study of Graves' ophthalmopathy and Graves' hyperthyroidism. TCR beta CDR3 regions were amplified from RNA transcripts. Following a first-round RT-PCR that used HTBI primers, a second-round multiplex PCR was carried out. Each CDR3 protein gets one entry after TCRdb re-called the multiplex PCR reads with MiXCR. Among 200,000 to 250,000 distinct CDR3 sequences listed, around 30% were seen once. What was sequenced was peripheral blood. The receptor set was obtained from a man aged 50-60 years with Graves' ophthalmopathy.

This clonotype was detected many times. The chain uses TRBV7-2 and TRBJ1-2; 10 bases align to TRBD1. Germline V gene sequence: CDR1 SGHTA, CDR2 FQGNSA. There are 15 residues in the CDR3. V was pared by 5 bases and J by 5 bases, with 8 bases of the junction left unmatched. CDR3 amino acids: CASSLRQGALYGYTF. CDR3 bases: TGTGCCAGCAGCCTGCGACAGGGGGCGCTTTATGGCTACACCTTC. Full variable domain (remainder filled in from reference TRBV7-2 and TRBJ1-2): GAGVSQSPSNKVTEKGKDVELRCDPISGHTALYWYRQSLGQGLEFLIYFQGNSAPDKSGLPSDRFSAERTGGSVSTLTIQRTQQEDSAVYLCASSLRQGALYGYTFGSGTRLTVV.

This clonotype was found many times. The chain links TRBV5-1 to TRBJ1-2; TRBD1 might be the D (6 bases). V shed 0 bases and J shed 4 bases, with 10 bases lying between them. The germline gives CDR1 SGHRS, CDR2 YFSETQ. The CDR3 sequence is 14 residues long. For the CDR3, the DNA is TGCGCCAGCAGCTTGGGAACAGGGACCTATGGCTACACCTTC. Translation gives CASSLGTGTYGYTF.

This clonotype occurred many times. The gene calls are TRBV12-3 or TRBV12-4 and TRBJ2-7; the D is unclear. The ends were cut back, 1 base at V and 5 bases at J, with 18 bases in the middle. The CDR3 is 16 amino acids. The CDR3 sequence is CASSLGGPGGLHEQYF. In DNA form, the CDR3 reads TGTGCCAGCAGTTTAGGCGGACCAGGCGGCCTGCACGAGCAGTACTTC.

The chain employs TRBV3-1 and TRBJ2-4, with a weak D call TRBD2 (6 bases). Trimming pared 3 bases from V and 6 bases from J, leaving 15 bases between. The CDR3 totals 15 residues. CDR1 LGHDT and CDR2 YNNKEL come from the germline V gene (reference sequence). CDR3 protein: CASSHPGLIGNIQYF. DNA for the CDR3: TGTGCCAGCAGCCACCCCGGACTAATAGGAAACATTCAGTACTTC.

This clonotype has at least ten counts. The J gene is TRBJ1-5, the V gene TRBV29-1; 7 bases agree with TRBD1. Germline loops: CDR1 SQVTM, CDR2 ANQGSEA. Trimming removed 1 base from V and 3 bases from J; junction bases left unmatched: 12. The CDR3 has 17 amino acids. The CDR3 coding sequence is TGCAGCGTTGAAGCGTGGCGGTGTACAGGGGCCAATCAGCCCCAGCATTTT. This translates into CSVEAWRCTGANQPQHF.

This clonotype was counted at least ten times. DNA for the CDR3: TGTGCCAGCAGCAACCGGCAGGGCTTCAACGGGGAGCTGTTTTTT. This translates into CASSNRQGFNGELFF. This chain uses TRBV9 with TRBJ2-2; D possibly corresponds to TRBD1 (5 bases). CDR1 and CDR2 (germline): SGDLS, YYNGEE. V lost 4 bases and J lost 7, with 17 bases in between. The CDR3 loop spans 15 amino acids.

This clonotype came up many times. The rearrangement uses TRBV30 and TRBJ1-1; 7 bases match TRBD1. This CDR3 has 16 amino acids. The V gene's germline CDR1 is GTSNPN and CDR2 SVGIG (reference sequence). J lost 3 bases, V lost 3 bases, and 13 bases had no gene match. CDR3 region: CAWRDQMTGLDTEAFF. CDR3 bases: TGTGCCTGGAGGGACCAAATGACAGGGTTGGACACTGAAGCTTTCTTT.

The sample holds many counts of this clonotype. The gene calls are TRBV27 and TRBJ2-5; D might be TRBD2 (5 bases). Germline V lookup: CDR1 MNHEY, CDR2 SMNVEV (reference sequence). The ends were cut back, 2 bases at V and 5 bases at J, with 15 bases in the middle. This CDR3 has 15 residues. CDR3 sequence: CASSLAAGLRETQYF. The CDR3 nucleotides read TGTGCCAGCAGTTTAGCGGCGGGCCTAAGGGAGACCCAGTACTTC.